The 8 T cell receptor beta chains presented below share a single source sample, sequenced in a study of somatic mutations in cytotoxic T cells in rheumatoid arthritis. Using immunoSEQ multiplex PCR, the repertoire was profiled, and TCRdb retains in-frame clones only, with some absent. The sample lists some 13,000 clones, 80% seen once, with more than 13% in the top ten. Specimen: CD8+ T cells sorted from blood. The receptors come from a man in his fifties or sixties in good health.

The rearrangement links TRBV9 to TRBJ2-7; 8 nucleotides line up with TRBD1. CDR1 is SGDLS, CDR2 YYNGEE, per germline. This CDR3 has 16 amino acids. J lost 4 bases, V lost 4 bases, and 13 bases had no gene match. CDR3: CASSTRPGGAGYEQYF. The CDR3 region has the DNA TGTGCCAGCAGCACCAGACCAGGGGGCGCGGGGTACGAGCAGTACTTC. The variable domain in full, completed from reference TRBV9 and TRBJ2-7, reads DSGVTQTPKHLITATGQRVTLRCSPRSGDLSVYWYQQSLDQGLQFLIQYYNGEERAKGNILERFSAQQFPDLHSELNLSSLELGDSALYFCASSTRPGGAGYEQYFGPGTRLTVT.

The chain couples TRBV11-3 to TRBJ2-2; weak D call: TRBD2 (6 bases). V dropped 5 bases and J dropped 1 base, with 17 bases sitting between them. The germline CDR1 and CDR2 sequences are SGHNT and YENEEA. The CDR3 has 17 amino acids. The DNA of the CDR3 is TGTGCCAGCAGCCCCCCGACGGGACTGGGGAACACCGGGGAGCTGTTTTTT. It specifies CASSPPTGLGNTGELFF.

This clone was found once. V is TRBV27 and J is TRBJ2-2, with 8 bases lining up with TRBD1. Trimming took 6 bases from V and 6 from J; bases not matched to a gene: 3. Germline V gives CDR1 MNHEY, CDR2 SMNVEV (reference sequence). The CDR3 covers 13 residues. In nucleotides, the CDR3 is TGTGCCAGCAGCCCAGGGGGCCCCGGGGAGCTGTTTTTT. Translation gives CASSPGGPGELFF.

The chain combines TRBV28 with TRBJ1-1; D unresolved. Germline assignment: CDR1 MDHEN and CDR2 SYDVKM. V was cut by 7 bases and J by 4 bases, with 16 bases left in between. The CDR3 runs to 14 residues. The CDR3 is CASTLGRRSTEAFF. CDR3 DNA: TGTGCCAGCACCTTGGGCAGGAGAAGCACTGAAGCTTTCTTT.

The gene calls are TRBV18 and TRBJ1-2; the D gene is possibly TRBD1 (5 bases). This CDR3 comprises 14 residues. Germline assignment: CDR1 KGHSH and CDR2 LQKENI. The V gene lost 3 bases and the J gene lost 8 bases, with 16 bases spanning the gap. CDR3: CASSPPGSGRGYTF. CDR3 DNA sequence: TGTGCCAGCTCACCCCCGGGCTCGGGGCGAGGCTACACCTTC.

The J gene is TRBJ2-7, the V gene TRBV29-1; no clear D gene. V was trimmed by 1 base and J by 2 bases, leaving 9 bases between them. The CDR3 extends over 13 amino acids. CDR1 and CDR2 (germline): SQVTM, ANQGSEA. DNA for the CDR3: TGCAGCGTTGAAGTGGCCGTCCCCTACGAGCAGTACTTC. Encoded protein: CSVEVAVPYEQYF.

V is TRBV11-2 and J is TRBJ2-7; D ambiguous. Trimming pared 2 bases from V and 3 bases from J, leaving 11 bases between. Germline V CDR1 and CDR2: SGHAT, FQNNGV. This CDR3 is built from 14 residues. CDR3 region: CASSLSPDVYEQYV. The CDR3 coding sequence is TGTGCCAGCAGCTTATCCCCGGATGTCTACGAGCAGTACGTC.

This chain connects TRBV14 to TRBJ1-2; 10 bases line up with TRBD1. V lost 5 bases, J lost 9 bases, and 6 bases stayed unmatched. In germline, CDR1 is SGHDN, CDR2 FVKESK. The CDR3 consists of 13 residues. CDR3 loop: CASSGTGARSYTF. DNA of the CDR3: TGTGCCAGCAGCGGGACAGGGGCCAGGAGCTACACCTTC.